Below, one TCR beta chain is given with its context. The authors reverse transcribed roughly 0.5 to 1 ug RNA with random hexamers. The amplification used immunoSEQ multiplex PCR on TCR beta CDR3; it spanned 54 Vbeta and 13 Jbeta. TCRdb re-derived calls from the immunoSEQ multiplex PCR reads in MiXCR, one entry per CDR3 protein. The data contain around 280,000 distinct CDR3 sequences, around 83% of them seen just once; the ten biggest clones take up 0.095% to 0.14%. The CDR3 is made up of 14 amino acids. Unmatched junction bases numbered 5, after V lost 4 bases and J lost 6 bases. The germline V gene encodes CDR1 MNHEY and CDR2 SMNVEV (reference sequence). Sequencing of TCR beta was undertaken in CD8+ and CD4+ T cells derived from blood. TEMRA cells were enriched by FACS, and CD4+ and CD8+ T cells were negatively isolated. The data were taken from a study of CD8 T cells in Susac syndrome.

The specimen was CD8+ T cells from PBMCs. This receptor was taken from a human donor with multiple sclerosis. The chain links TRBV27 to TRBJ1-4; TRBD1 aligns across 7 bases. The CDR3 coding sequence is TGTGCCAGCAGTTCGACAGGGAGGCATGAAAAACTGTTTTTT. Amino acids: CASSSTGRHEKLFF.